This T cell receptor beta chain was captured by sequencing in a study of spatial heterogeneity in lung cancer. Across the study: There were consistently more beta-chain sequences detected than alpha-chain sequences.

Specified time point: sample taken at primary tumor resection. Sequencing of whole RNA from tumor, nontumor lung or frozen PBMC involved no sorting. TCRdb analysed the 5' RACE reads with MiXCR anew, one entry per CDR3 protein. The data show 610 or so distinct CDR3 sequences, approximately 11% seen once. This clonotype is judged large. Trimming removed 5 bases from V and 6 bases from J; junction bases left unmatched: 8. There are 15 residues in the CDR3. This TCR derives from a male donor with early-stage non-small cell lung cancer. Sequencing used normal lung tissue next to the tumor, obtained at surgery. V usage is TRBV12-3 or TRBV12-4 and J usage is TRBJ2-2; TRBD2 aligns across 8 bases. The CDR3 DNA sequence: TGTGCCAGCAGTCGACTAGCGCACCAAGCCGGGGAGCTGTTTTTT. Encoded protein: CASSRLAHQAGELFF.